This TCR beta chain came from a study of patients and donors after allogeneic stem cell transplantation. TCRdb independently ran MiXCR on the RT-PCR reads; one entry per CDR3 protein. Of approximately 140,000 distinct CDR3 sequences in the sample, approximately 37% were seen once. Trimming shortened V by 6 bases and J by 3 bases, and 20 bases separated the two germline ends. The CDR3 is 17 residues long. The V gene is TRBV12-3 or TRBV12-4, the J gene TRBJ1-4, with D hard to call. This sequence originates from a human donor who was either an allogeneic HSCT recipient or a stem cell or donor lymphocyte infusion donor (not recorded which). It is not recorded whose cells these are; they may come from a transplant donor. Sample: blood, either unsorted or a sorted T cell fraction (not recorded which). The CDR3 DNA follows: TGTGCCAGCAGCCGCAGTATGAGGGTTCCATCTAATGAAAAACTGTTTTTT. Protein product: CASSRSMRVPSNEKLFF.